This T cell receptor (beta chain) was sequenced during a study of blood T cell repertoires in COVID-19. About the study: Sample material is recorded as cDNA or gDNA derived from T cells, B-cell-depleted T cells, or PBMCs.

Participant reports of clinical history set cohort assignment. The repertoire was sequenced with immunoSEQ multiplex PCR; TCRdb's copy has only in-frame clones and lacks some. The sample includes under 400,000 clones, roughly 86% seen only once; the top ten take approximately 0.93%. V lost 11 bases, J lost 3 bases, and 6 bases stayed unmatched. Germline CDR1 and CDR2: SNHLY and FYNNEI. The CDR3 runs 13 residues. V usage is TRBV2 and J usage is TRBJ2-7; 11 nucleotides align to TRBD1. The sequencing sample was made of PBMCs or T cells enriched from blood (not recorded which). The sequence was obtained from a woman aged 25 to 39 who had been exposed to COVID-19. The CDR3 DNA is TGTGCCTGCCGGGACAGGGGGAACTACGAGCAGTACTTC. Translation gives CACRDRGNYEQYF.